This is a list of T cell receptor beta chains from one sample in a study of control samples from healthy donors and cancer patients. Some clones are missing from TCRdb's copy, which holds only in-frame ones; the method was immunoSEQ multiplex PCR. The sample lists some 150,000 clones; over 90% were seen once. Sequenced material: blood. The source of these receptors is a woman between 25 and 40 years old in good health. The CDR3 runs from the conserved cysteine through the conserved F or W. The order of the fields is J gene, clone size, D gene, V gene, CDR3 protein, CDR3 DNA. The D gene is left open where the match is weak. Size values are once, few and many counts, or a class for expanded clones, and some rows have none.

J: TRBJ2-1
size: NA
D: TRBD2
V: TRBV30
CDR3: CAWSALAEYNEQFF
DNA: TGTGCCTGGAGCGCGCTAGCGGAGTACAATGAGCAGTTCTTC

J: TRBJ1-5
size: NA
D: TRBD1
V: TRBV6-5
CDR3: CASSLTGGGSNQPQHF
DNA: TGTGCCAGCAGTTTAACAGGGGGCGGGAGCAATCAGCCCCAGCATTTT

J: TRBJ1-1
size: NA
D: NA
V: TRBV18
CDR3: CASSPLALNTEAFF
DNA: TGTGCCAGCTCACCACTGGCCTTGAACACTGAAGCTTTCTTT

J: TRBJ2-2
size: NA
D: NA
V: TRBV6-5
CDR3: CASSYEGLANTGELFF
DNA: TGTGCCAGCAGTTACGAGGGACTCGCGAACACCGGGGAGCTGTTTTTT

J: TRBJ1-2
size: NA
D: NA
V: TRBV7-9
CDR3: CASSLGSGNRDYGYTF
DNA: TGTGCCAGCAGCTTAGGGTCCGGGAACAGAGACTATGGCTACACCTTC

J: TRBJ2-7
size: once
D: NA
V: TRBV5-1
CDR3: CASSIDGFSYEQYF
DNA: TGCGCCAGCAGCATAGACGGTTTTTCCTACGAGCAGTACTTC

J: TRBJ1-5
size: NA
D: NA
V: TRBV28
CDR3: CASSSGGDGFYSNQPQHF
DNA: TGTGCCAGCAGTTCGGGGGGGGACGGATTTTATAGCAATCAGCCCCAGCATTTT

J: TRBJ2-3
size: NA
D: NA
V: TRBV19
CDR3: CASRPLANFPTDTQYF
DNA: TGTGCCAGTAGGCCCCTAGCAAACTTTCCCACAGATACGCAGTATTTT

J: TRBJ2-2
size: few
D: NA
V: TRBV16
CDR3: CASSQSQSTGELFF
DNA: TGTGCCAGCAGCCAATCTCAGAGCACCGGGGAGCTGTTTTTT

J: TRBJ1-1
size: NA
D: NA
V: TRBV3-1/TRBV3-2
CDR3: CASSRTGPNTEAFF
DNA: TGTGCCAGCAGCCGTACAGGTCCTAACACTGAAGCTTTCTTT

J: TRBJ2-3
size: NA
D: NA
V: TRBV5-4
CDR3: CASSLVPEATTDTQYF
DNA: TGTGCCAGCAGCTTGGTCCCGGAGGCTACGACAGATACGCAGTATTTT

J: TRBJ2-5
size: NA
D: NA
V: TRBV7-2
CDR3: CASSLDMGTQYF
DNA: TGTGCCAGCAGCTTAGATATGGGGACCCAGTACTTC

J: TRBJ2-7
size: NA
D: TRBD2
V: TRBV4-2
CDR3: CASSQQELAGVSYEQYF
DNA: TGTGCCAGCAGCCAACAAGAACTAGCGGGGGTCTCCTACGAGCAGTACTTC

J: TRBJ1-2
size: NA
D: NA
V: TRBV5-4
CDR3: CASSPRWEAHYGYTF
DNA: TGTGCCAGCAGCCCCCGATGGGAGGCCCACTATGGCTACACCTTC

J: TRBJ2-7
size: NA
D: NA
V: TRBV5-1
CDR3: CASSLTRTYEQYF
DNA: TGCGCCAGCAGCTTGACACGGACCTACGAGCAGTACTTC

J: TRBJ2-1
size: NA
D: TRBD1
V: TRBV29-1
CDR3: CSGGQGAYNEQFF
DNA: TGCAGCGGCGGACAGGGGGCCTACAATGAGCAGTTCTTC

J: TRBJ2-1
size: NA
D: TRBD2
V: TRBV14
CDR3: CASSQGLAGGPYNEQFF
DNA: TGTGCCAGCAGCCAGGGGCTAGCGGGGGGTCCTTACAATGAGCAGTTCTTC

J: TRBJ2-5
size: NA
D: TRBD1
V: TRBV5-1
CDR3: CASSNRGQETQYF
DNA: TGCGCCAGCAGCAACAGGGGACAAGAGACCCAGTACTTC

J: TRBJ2-7
size: NA
D: NA
V: TRBV28
CDR3: CATNPAASYEQYF
DNA: TGTGCCACCAACCCGGCAGCCTCCTACGAGCAGTACTTC

J: TRBJ2-7
size: few
D: NA
V: TRBV28
CDR3: CATRDGTYEQYF
DNA: TGTGCCACACGGGACGGAACCTACGAGCAGTACTTC

J: TRBJ1-6
size: NA
D: NA
V: TRBV6-5
CDR3: CASRDKGTPLHF
DNA: TGTGCCAGCAGAGATAAGGGAACACCCCTCCACTTT

J: TRBJ2-3
size: NA
D: NA
V: TRBV9
CDR3: CASSGLAASTDTQYF
DNA: TGTGCCAGCAGCGGACTCGCGGCTAGCACAGATACGCAGTATTTT

J: TRBJ2-1
size: NA
D: TRBD1
V: TRBV7-9
CDR3: CASNAGVTGGSYNEQFF
DNA: TGTGCCAGCAACGCAGGGGTTACAGGGGGCTCCTACAATGAGCAGTTCTTC

J: TRBJ1-5
size: NA
D: NA
V: TRBV11-2
CDR3: CASSFRGSLPQHF
DNA: TGTGCCAGCAGCTTCAGAGGTAGCTTGCCCCAGCATTTT

J: TRBJ2-1
size: NA
D: TRBD2
V: TRBV11-2
CDR3: CASSLVLAALNEQFF
DNA: TGTGCCAGCAGCTTAGTCCTAGCGGCACTAAATGAGCAGTTCTTC

J: TRBJ2-1
size: once
D: NA
V: TRBV5-1
CDR3: CASSSPGRDEQFF
DNA: TGCGCCAGCAGCTCCCCTGGGCGCGATGAGCAGTTCTTC

J: TRBJ2-3
size: NA
D: TRBD2
V: TRBV3-1/TRBV3-2
CDR3: CASSQDRQGGDTQYF
DNA: TGTGCCAGCAGCCAAGATCGCCAGGGAGGGGATACGCAGTATTTT

J: TRBJ2-2
size: NA
D: NA
V: TRBV28
CDR3: CASSSPRRRNTGELFF
DNA: TGTGCCAGCAGTTCCCCCCGCCGGCGGAACACCGGGGAGCTGTTTTTT

J: TRBJ1-4
size: NA
D: NA
V: TRBV3-1/TRBV3-2
CDR3: CASSQGPTSELFF
DNA: TGTGCCAGCAGCCAAGGACCGACTTCAGAACTGTTTTTT

J: TRBJ1-2
size: NA
D: TRBD1
V: TRBV28
CDR3: CASYRGLFYGYTF
DNA: TGTGCCAGTTACAGGGGGCTTTTCTATGGCTACACCTTC

J: TRBJ1-5
size: NA
D: NA
V: TRBV28
CDR3: CASSLFGQPQHF
DNA: TGTGCCAGCAGTTTATTCGGTCAGCCCCAGCATTTT

J: TRBJ2-5
size: NA
D: TRBD1
V: TRBV5-6
CDR3: CASSRTGGEETQYF
DNA: TGTGCCAGCAGCAGGACAGGGGGCGAAGAGACCCAGTACTTC

J: TRBJ2-1
size: NA
D: TRBD2
V: TRBV4-1
CDR3: CASGGGSWGEQFF
DNA: TGCGCCAGCGGCGGGGGGTCATGGGGTGAGCAGTTCTTC

J: TRBJ2-7
size: NA
D: NA
V: TRBV18
CDR3: CASSPPGPSSYEQYF
DNA: TGTGCCAGCTCACCTCCGGGGCCAAGCTCCTACGAGCAGTACTTC

J: TRBJ2-5
size: NA
D: NA
V: TRBV6-5
CDR3: CASSSSVGYGETQYF
DNA: TGTGCCAGCAGTTCCTCTGTGGGGTATGGAGAGACCCAGTACTTC

J: TRBJ2-1
size: NA
D: NA
V: TRBV13
CDR3: CASSGNEQFF
DNA: TGTGCCAGCAGTGGTAACGAGCAGTTCTTC

J: TRBJ2-2
size: NA
D: NA
V: TRBV19
CDR3: CASSPWTGNTGELFF
DNA: TGTGCCAGTAGTCCCTGGACCGGGAACACCGGGGAGCTGTTTTTT

J: TRBJ1-2
size: once
D: TRBD1
V: TRBV7-9
CDR3: CASTRTGGLGYTF
DNA: TGTGCCAGCACCAGGACAGGGGGCCTTGGCTACACCTTC

J: TRBJ2-7
size: NA
D: TRBD1
V: TRBV29-1
CDR3: CSVDGTGGEQYF
DNA: TGCAGCGTCGATGGGACAGGGGGCGAGCAGTACTTC

J: TRBJ2-7
size: NA
D: TRBD2
V: TRBV4-1
CDR3: CASSLSGLADEQYF
DNA: TGCGCCAGCAGCCTTTCCGGACTAGCGGACGAGCAGTACTTC

J: TRBJ1-5
size: NA
D: TRBD1
V: TRBV19
CDR3: CASSWGTGVGNQPQHF
DNA: TGTGCCAGTAGTTGGGGGACAGGGGTCGGCAATCAGCCCCAGCATTTT

J: TRBJ1-6
size: NA
D: NA
V: TRBV28
CDR3: CASSFLSGIYNSPLHF
DNA: TGTGCCAGCAGTTTCCTCTCAGGGATTTATAATTCACCCCTCCACTTT

J: TRBJ1-2
size: NA
D: TRBD1
V: TRBV7-9
CDR3: CASSLPGGAANYGYTF
DNA: TGTGCCAGCAGCTTACCAGGGGGCGCCGCTAACTATGGCTACACCTTC

J: TRBJ2-7
size: NA
D: NA
V: TRBV2
CDR3: CASSGQSSEQYF
DNA: TGTGCCAGCAGTGGACAGTCCTCCGAGCAGTACTTC

J: TRBJ2-1
size: NA
D: TRBD2
V: TRBV5-4
CDR3: CASMPGLAGPYNEQFF
DNA: TGTGCCAGCATGCCAGGGTTAGCGGGGCCCTACAATGAGCAGTTCTTC